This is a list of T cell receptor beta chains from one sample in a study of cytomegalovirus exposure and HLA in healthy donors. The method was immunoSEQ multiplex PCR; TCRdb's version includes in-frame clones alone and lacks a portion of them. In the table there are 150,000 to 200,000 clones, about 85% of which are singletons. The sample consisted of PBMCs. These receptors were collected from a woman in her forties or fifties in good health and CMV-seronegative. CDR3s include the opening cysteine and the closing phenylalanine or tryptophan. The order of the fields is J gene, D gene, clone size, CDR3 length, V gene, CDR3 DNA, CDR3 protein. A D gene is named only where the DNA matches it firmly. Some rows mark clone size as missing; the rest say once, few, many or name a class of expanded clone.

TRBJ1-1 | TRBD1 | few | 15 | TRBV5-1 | TGCGCCAGCAGTAAACTGGGACAGAAGAACACTGAAGCTTTCTTT | CASSKLGQKNTEAFF
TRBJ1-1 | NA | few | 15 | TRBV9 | TGTGCCAGCAGCGTAATAAGAGCCCAGAACACTGAAGCTTTCTTT | CASSVIRAQNTEAFF
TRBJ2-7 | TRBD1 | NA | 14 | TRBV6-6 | TGTGCCAGCATCCGGGACAGTATAGCGTTCGAGCAGTACTTC | CASIRDSIAFEQYF
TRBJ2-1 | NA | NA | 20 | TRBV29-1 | TGCAGCGTTGAAGGGATTGAAGGTTGGAGTAGGACGGGAGTTGTCAATGAGCAGTTCTTC | CSVEGIEGWSRTGVVNEQFF
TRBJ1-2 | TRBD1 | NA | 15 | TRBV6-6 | TGTGCCAGCACCCCGGGACAGGGGAATCGCTATGGCTACACCTTC | CASTPGQGNRYGYTF
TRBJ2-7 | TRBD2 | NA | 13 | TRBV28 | TGTGCCAGCAGTTCTAGCGGGAGATACGAGCAGTACTTC | CASSSSGRYEQYF
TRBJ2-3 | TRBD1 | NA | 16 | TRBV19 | TGTGCCAGTAGTACTGGTCAGGGGGCTGGAACAGATACGCAGTATTTT | CASSTGQGAGTDTQYF
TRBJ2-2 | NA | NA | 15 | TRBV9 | TGTGCCAGCAGGGCTAGCAGTTCCTTGTCCGGGGAGCTGTTTTTT | CASRASSSLSGELFF
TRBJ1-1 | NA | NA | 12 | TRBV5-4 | TGTGCCAGCAGCCCTCCGGCGGGGCAGGCTTTCTTT | CASSPPAGQAFF
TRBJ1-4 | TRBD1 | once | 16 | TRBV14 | TGTGCCAGCAGCCACCGGGACAGGGGCACTAATGAAAAACTGTTTTTT | CASSHRDRGTNEKLFF
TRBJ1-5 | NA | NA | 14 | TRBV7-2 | TGTGCCAGCAGCCCGGGGGGGAGCAATCAGCCCCAGCATTTT | CASSPGGSNQPQHF
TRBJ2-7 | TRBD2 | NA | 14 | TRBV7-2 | TGTGCCAGCAACCCCGGGGGGGTTTCCTACGAGCAGTACTTC | CASNPGGVSYEQYF
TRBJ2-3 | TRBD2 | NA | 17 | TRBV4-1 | TGCGCCAGCAGCTCCCAGTGGGTAGCGGGGGGCACAGATACGCAGTATTTT | CASSSQWVAGGTDTQYF
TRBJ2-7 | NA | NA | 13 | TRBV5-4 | TGTGCCAGCAGCTTGGGTCCAGGAACCGAGCAGTACTTC | CASSLGPGTEQYF
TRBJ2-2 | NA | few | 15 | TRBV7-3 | TGTGCCAGCAGCTTAATCCGGATCGGGTCCGGGGAGCTGTTTTTT | CASSLIRIGSGELFF
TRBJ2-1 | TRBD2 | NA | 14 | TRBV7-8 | TGTGCCAGCAGCCCGCGTGGGGGGGAATATGAGCAGTTCTTC | CASSPRGGEYEQFF
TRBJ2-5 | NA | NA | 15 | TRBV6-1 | TGTGCCAGCAGTGAAAGGGGACAAGGAATATGGACCCAGTACTTC | CASSERGQGIWTQYF
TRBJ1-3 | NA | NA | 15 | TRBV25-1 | TGTGCCAGCAGTGACAGGGCTCGGTCAGGAAACACCATATATTTT | CASSDRARSGNTIYF
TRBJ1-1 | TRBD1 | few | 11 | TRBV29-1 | TGCAGCGTCAGGGGGACAGCTGAAGCTTTCTTT | CSVRGTAEAFF
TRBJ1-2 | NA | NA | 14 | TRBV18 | TGTGCCAGCTCACCCTTTCCCGCGGCGGATGGCTACACCTTC | CASSPFPAADGYTF
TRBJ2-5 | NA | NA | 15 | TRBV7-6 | TGTGCCAGCAGCTCTGGAGGGACGGGGGGCGAGACCCAGTACTTC | CASSSGGTGGETQYF
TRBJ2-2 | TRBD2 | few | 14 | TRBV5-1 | TGCGCCAGCAGCTTGAACCGGGGGGTCGGGGAGCTGTTTTTT | CASSLNRGVGELFF
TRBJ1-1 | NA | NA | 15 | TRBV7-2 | TGTGCCAGCAGCTTAGTACAAGCGAAGGACACTGAAGCTTTCTTT | CASSLVQAKDTEAFF
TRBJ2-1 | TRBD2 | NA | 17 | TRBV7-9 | TGTGCCAGCAGCTTAATTAGCGGGGGGGCGCCGAGGGATGAGCAGTTCTTC | CASSLISGGAPRDEQFF
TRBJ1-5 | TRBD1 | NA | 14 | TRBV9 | TGTGCCAGCAGCGAGGGACAGCGGTATCAGCCCCAGCATTTT | CASSEGQRYQPQHF
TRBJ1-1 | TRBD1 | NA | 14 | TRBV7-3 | TGTGCCAGCAGCGAATCAGGGGGCGCGAATGAAGCTTTCTTT | CASSESGGANEAFF
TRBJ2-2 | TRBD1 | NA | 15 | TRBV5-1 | TGCGCCAGCAGAAAAGGACAGGGGGCCGCCGGGGAGCTGTTTTTT | CASRKGQGAAGELFF
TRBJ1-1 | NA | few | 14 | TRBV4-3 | TGCGCCAGCAGCCACAGTTCGGGGAGGACTGAAGCTTTCTTT | CASSHSSGRTEAFF
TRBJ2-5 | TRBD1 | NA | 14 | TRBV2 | TGTGCCAGCAGATACAGGGGGGCGGGGGAGACCCAGTACTTC | CASRYRGAGETQYF
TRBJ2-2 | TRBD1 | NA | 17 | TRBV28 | TGTGCCAGCTTCTTCCCCGTAGGGACAGGGAGGAACGGGGAGCTGTTTTTT | CASFFPVGTGRNGELFF
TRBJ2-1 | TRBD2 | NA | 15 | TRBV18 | TGTGCCAGCTCACCACGCCTAGCGGGGGGCTCAGAGCAGTTCTTC | CASSPRLAGGSEQFF